The clone carrying this TCR beta chain turned up a few times. Antigen specificity is unknown. The data were obtained in a study of blood T cells in healthy people across ages. At least 5.5 micrograms of total RNA were extracted per sample. Through a sample-barcoded 5' primer and a J-beta primer mix, a second PCR was run for about 7 to 12 cycles. In TCRdb, the 5' RACE reads were re-called with MiXCR into one record per CDR3 protein. The sample lists over 1,500,000 distinct CDR3 sequences; roughly 50% were seen once. The germline gives CDR1 SGHVS, CDR2 FQNEAQ. Deletions cut 0 bases from V and 11 bases from J, with 9 bases between. This CDR3 comprises 12 residues. Study results and caveats: Measured against age, TCR beta diversity per million T cells decreased in a roughly linear manner.

This clonotype originated in a woman between 40 and 55 years old in good health. Sequencing was carried out using blood. This chain uses TRBV7-8 with TRBJ2-3; unclear D gene. CDR3 sequence reads: CASSLARLMQYF. The DNA for the CDR3 is TGTGCCAGCAGCTTAGCACGTCTTATGCAGTATTTT.